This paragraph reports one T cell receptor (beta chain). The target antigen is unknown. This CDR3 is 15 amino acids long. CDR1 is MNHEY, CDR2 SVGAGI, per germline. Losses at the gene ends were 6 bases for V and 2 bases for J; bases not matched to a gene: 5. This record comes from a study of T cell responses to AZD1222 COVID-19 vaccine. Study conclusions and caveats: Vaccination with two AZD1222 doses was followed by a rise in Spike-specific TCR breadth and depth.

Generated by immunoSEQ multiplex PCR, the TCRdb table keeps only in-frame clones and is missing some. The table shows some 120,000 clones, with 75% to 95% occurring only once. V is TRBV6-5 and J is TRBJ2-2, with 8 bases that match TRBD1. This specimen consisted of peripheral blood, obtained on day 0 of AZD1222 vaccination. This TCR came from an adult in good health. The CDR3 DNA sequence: TGTGCCAGCAGCGCGGGACAGGATAACACCGGGGAGCTGTTTTTT. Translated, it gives CASSAGQDNTGELFF.